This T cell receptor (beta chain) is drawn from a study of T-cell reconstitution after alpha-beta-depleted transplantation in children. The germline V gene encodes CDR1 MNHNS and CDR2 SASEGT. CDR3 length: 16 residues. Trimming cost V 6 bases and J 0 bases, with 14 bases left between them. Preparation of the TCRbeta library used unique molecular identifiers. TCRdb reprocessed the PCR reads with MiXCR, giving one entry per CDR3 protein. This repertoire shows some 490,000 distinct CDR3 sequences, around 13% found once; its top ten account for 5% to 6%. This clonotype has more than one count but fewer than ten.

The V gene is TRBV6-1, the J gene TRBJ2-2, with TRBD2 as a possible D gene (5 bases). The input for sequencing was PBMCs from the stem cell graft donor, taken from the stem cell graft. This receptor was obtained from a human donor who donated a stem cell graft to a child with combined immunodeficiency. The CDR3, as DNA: TGTGCCAGCAGCCCCTTTAGCGCCGCGAACACCGGGGAGCTGTTTTTT. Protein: CASSPFSAANTGELFF.